Listed here are 9 T cell receptor beta chains from one sample, sequenced in a study of blood T cell repertoires in COVID-19. Repertoires were generated with immunoSEQ multiplex PCR, while TCRdb's copy carries only in-frame clones and drops some. The repertoire holds just over 35,000 clones, with 70% to 90% as singletons. The sequencing sample was made of peripheral blood. Receptors originate from a human donor in a cohort sampled during active or convalescent COVID-19. The donor label of this sample is uncertain.

This clone has a single count. J is TRBJ1-5 and V is TRBV24-1; 8 positions match TRBD1. CDR1 is KGHDR and CDR2 is SFDVKD in the germline V gene. The CDR3 length is 15 residues. Trimming took 4 bases from V and 7 from J; bases not matched to a gene: 8. The CDR3 here is CATSESTGAGQPQHF. The CDR3 bases are TGTGCCACCAGTGAATCGACAGGGGCAGGCCAGCCCCAGCATTTT.

V usage is TRBV7-2 and J usage is TRBJ2-7, with 11 bases identical to TRBD2. This CDR3 has 17 amino acids. Germline-derived CDR1 and CDR2 are SGHTA and FQGNSA. After removal of 3 bases from V and 2 bases from J, the junction contained 9 bases not matched to a gene. The CDR3 DNA sequence: TGTGCCAGCAGCTTTCGGCTAGCGGGAGGAACGGCCTACGAGCAGTACTTC. It translates to CASSFRLAGGTAYEQYF.

The CDR3 nucleotides are TGCGCCAGCAGCTTGGTTCAGGGGTCCTACGAGCAGTACTTC. Residues: CASSLVQGSYEQYF. The chain is built from TRBV5-1 and TRBJ2-7; maybe TRBD1 (6 bases). This CDR3 contains 14 residues. The germline V and J ends were trimmed by 0 bases and 1 base, with 8 bases remaining between them. The germline V gene has CDR1 SGHRS and CDR2 YFSETQ.

The CDR3 reads CASSMSGGSYNEQFF. In DNA form, the CDR3 reads TGTGCCAGTAGTATGTCGGGGGGGTCCTACAATGAGCAGTTCTTC. The V call is TRBV19, the J call TRBJ2-1; TRBD2 aligns across 8 bases. CDR3 length equals 15 residues. CDR1 is LNHDA and CDR2 is SQIVND in the germline V gene (reference sequence). The V segment lost 3 bases and the J segment 1 base; nucleotides outside the gene matches: 2. The full variable domain, with the rest looked up from reference TRBV19 and TRBJ2-1, is DGGITQSPKYLFRKEGQNVTLSCEQNLNHDAMYWYRQDPGQGLRLIYYSQIVNDFQKGDIAEGYSVSREKKESFPLTVTSAQKNPTAFYLCASSMSGGSYNEQFFGPGTRLTVL.

CDR3 DNA: TGTGCCAGCTCACCGAATCTAGCGGCCTACGAGCAGTACTTC. Its translation: CASSPNLAAYEQYF. V usage is TRBV18 and J usage is TRBJ2-7, with TRBD2 matching 7 bases. The CDR3 is 14 residues long. The ends lost 3 bases at V and 2 bases at J; junction bases unmatched: 4. Germline V gene sequence: CDR1 KGHSH, CDR2 LQKENI.

A few counts support this clone. This chain connects TRBV25-1 to TRBJ2-2, with 7 bases that match TRBD2. The CDR3 sequence is 16 residues long. V lost 5 bases to trimming and J lost 2 bases; unmatched junction nucleotides: 8. Germline V CDR1 and CDR2: MGHDK, SYGVNS. CDR3 in DNA: TGTGCCAGCAGTAACCCTAGCGGCCCAAACACCGGGGAGCTGTTTTTT. Translating gives CASSNPSGPNTGELFF.

Here the CDR3 DNA reads TGTGCCAGCAGCTCTAAGCGGGAGGACTTCAATGAGCAGTTCTTC. Translating it yields CASSSKREDFNEQFF. J is TRBJ2-1 and V is TRBV7-2; TRBD2 aligns across 9 bases. The CDR3 length is 15 residues. The germline V gene has CDR1 SGHTA and CDR2 FQGNSA. After removal of 4 bases from V and 6 bases from J, the junction contained 7 bases not matched to a gene.

This rearrangement joins TRBV14 to TRBJ2-2; TRBD2 aligns across 8 bases. Germline V gene data show CDR1 as SGHDN and CDR2 as FVKESK. Losses at the gene ends were 0 bases for V and 2 bases for J; bases not matched to a gene: 8. The CDR3 has 18 amino acids. The CDR3 spells CASSQERELAVNTGELFF. CDR3 nucleotides: TGTGCCAGCAGCCAAGAGAGGGAACTAGCGGTTAACACCGGGGAGCTGTTTTTT.

This clone has just one count. The chain is built from TRBV14 and TRBJ1-3; a weak D match, TRBD1 (5 bases). V lost 4 bases and J 0 bases, leaving 16 bases between the germline ends. Germline V CDR1 and CDR2: SGHDN, FVKESK. The CDR3 loop spans 17 amino acids. The CDR3 DNA reads as TGTGCCAGCAGCCGATTTACTACAGGTAGCTCTGGAAACACCATATATTTT. This encodes CASSRFTTGSSGNTIYF.